The present T cell receptor beta chain was sequenced within a study of shared clonotypes between healthy human individuals. The data were produced by immunoSEQ multiplex PCR, yet TCRdb's version contains in-frame clones alone and is incomplete. The data hold some 2.4 million clones, with 93% observed a single time. The germline V and J ends were trimmed by 6 bases and 3 bases, with 14 bases remaining between them. Germline V gene data show CDR1 as MDHEN and CDR2 as SYDVKM. The CDR3 loop spans 15 amino acids. The gene calls are TRBV28 and TRBJ2-2, with D uncertain. Specimen: naive CD4+ T cells from PBMCs. This sample's subset: CD45RA+ positively selected. The TCR comes from a man younger than 35 in good health. Some clones in this sample may be carry-over from other donors' samples. This CDR3 reads CASSPPVGYTGELFF. The CDR3 nucleotides are TGTGCCAGCAGCCCCCCGGTCGGGTACACCGGGGAGCTGTTTTTT.